Each of the 18 T cell receptor beta chains below was sequenced from the same sample in a study of somatic mutations in cytotoxic T cells in rheumatoid arthritis. Profiled with immunoSEQ multiplex PCR; TCRdb holds only in-frame clones, not every one. The profile covers around 20,000 clones, with about 65% appearing a single time and about 20% taken by the ten largest. The source material was CD8+ T cells sorted from blood. These receptors all stem from an adult with rheumatoid arthritis.

This clone has just a few counts. This chain links TRBV30 with TRBJ1-6; TRBD1 might be the D (5 bases). V dropped 1 base and J dropped 7 bases, with 14 bases sitting between them. This CDR3 has 15 residues. The germline V gene has CDR1 GTSNPN and CDR2 SVGIG (reference sequence). Written as DNA, the CDR3 is TGTGCCTGGAGTGATGGACATGGGCTAAATTCACCCCTCCACTTT. Protein sequence: CAWSDGHGLNSPLHF.

The chain uses TRBV29-1 and TRBJ2-1; 8 nucleotides line up with TRBD1. Trimming at V came to 7 bases and at J to 5 bases, leaving 10 bases not matched to a gene. The CDR3 has 14 amino acids. Germline lookup yields CDR1 SQVTM and CDR2 ANQGSEA. CDR3 DNA sequence: TGCAGCGCCCCCGACAGGGGAGATAACAATGAGCAGTTCTTC. Translation gives CSAPDRGDNNEQFF.

This clone was observed a few times. The chain is built from TRBV28 and TRBJ2-1; either TRBD1 or TRBD2 may supply D (6 bases each). Germline loops: CDR1 MDHEN, CDR2 SYDVKM. Deletions cut 5 bases from V and 0 bases from J, with 14 bases between. The length of the CDR3 is 16 residues. The CDR3 coding sequence is TGTGCCAGCAGTCAACCCTGGGGGGCCTCCTACAATGAGCAGTTCTTC. Encoded protein: CASSQPWGASYNEQFF. The variable domain in full, completed from reference TRBV28 and TRBJ2-1, reads DVKVTQSSRYLVKRTGEKVFLECVQDMDHENMFWYRQDPGLGLRLIYFSYDVKMKEKGDIPEGYSVSREKKERFSLILESASTNQTSMYLCASSQPWGASYNEQFFGPGTRLTVL.

Only a few counts were recorded for this clone. This chain connects TRBV19 to TRBJ1-1, with 8 bases that match TRBD1. Trimming at V came to 5 bases and at J to 3 bases, leaving 5 bases not matched to a gene. The germline V gene encodes CDR1 LNHDA and CDR2 SQIVND (reference sequence). This CDR3 contains 14 residues. CDR3 in amino acids: CASSADRADTEAFF. The CDR3 DNA is TGTGCCAGTAGTGCGGACAGGGCGGACACTGAAGCTTTCTTT.

This clone was detected once. The chain uses TRBV29-1 and TRBJ2-4; the match to TRBD1 covers 8 bases. The CDR3 runs to 14 residues. Germline V gene data show CDR1 as SQVTM and CDR2 as ANQGSEA. J gave up 2 bases and V 4 bases, and 4 bases lay outside the gene matches. The CDR3 DNA is TGCAGCGTTGTGGACAGGGAGACCAAAAACATTCAGTACTTC. This encodes CSVVDRETKNIQYF.

The V call is TRBV29-1, the J call TRBJ2-6; D gene uncertain. CDR1 and CDR2 (germline): SQVTM, ANQGSEA. V dropped 2 bases and J dropped 2 bases, with 4 bases sitting between them. The CDR3 extends over 13 amino acids. The CDR3 region is CSVEYTGANVLTF. The CDR3 bases are TGCAGCGTTGAATATACTGGGGCCAACGTCCTGACTTTC.

V usage is TRBV4-2 and J usage is TRBJ2-5; D remains unclear. The last part of the DNA fits TRBJ2-7 better; the J call may be wrong. Germline V gene data show CDR1 as LGHNA and CDR2 as YNFKEQ. The CDR3 is made up of 14 amino acids. CDR3 region: CASSPLVSDPEQYF. DNA of the CDR3: TGTGCCAGCAGCCCCTTAGTTTCGGATCCCGAGCAGTACTTC.

The chain uses TRBV28 and TRBJ2-5, with 11 bases lining up with TRBD2. The J call may be faulty, since TRBJ2-7 better matches the DNA end. This CDR3 has 16 amino acids. Germline CDR1 MDHEN, CDR2 SYDVKM. CDR3: CASSLVAGGLRYEQYF. The CDR3 region has the DNA TGTGCCAGCAGTTTAGTAGCGGGGGGGCTCCGGTACGAGCAGTACTTC.

This sequence joins TRBV2 and TRBJ1-2; TRBD1 aligns across 11 bases. Germline V lookup: CDR1 SNHLY, CDR2 FYNNEI. CDR3 length: 16 amino acids. J gave up 7 bases and V 3 bases, and 10 bases lay outside the gene matches. The CDR3 DNA reads as TGTGCCAGCAGTGAGCGAATTAGGACAGGGGGCGTTGGCTACACCTTC. This gives the protein CASSERIRTGGVGYTF.

This clone was found a few times. The rearrangement links TRBV12-5 to TRBJ1-1; D is unresolved. The CDR3 loop spans 14 amino acids. Germline V lookup: CDR1 LGHNT, CDR2 FRNRAP. V was pared by 5 bases and J by 4 bases, with 14 bases between. CDR3 DNA sequence: TGTGCTAGTGGTCAACCGACAACCCGCACTGAAGCTTTCTTT. As protein: CASGQPTTRTEAFF. Drawing the rest from reference TRBV12-5 and TRBJ1-1, the complete variable domain is DARVTQTPRHKVTEMGQEVTMRCQPILGHNTVFWYRQTMMQGLELLAYFRNRAPLDDSGMPKDRFSAEMPDATLATLKIQPSEPRDSAVYFCASGQPTTRTEAFFGQGTRLTVV.

The chain is built from TRBV4-1 and TRBJ1-1; TRBD1 agrees at 7 bases. This CDR3 has 16 residues. Germline assignment: CDR1 MGHRA and CDR2 YSYEKL. V was pared by 0 bases and J by 2 bases, with 6 bases of the junction left unmatched. The CDR3 DNA is TGCGCCAGCAGCCAAGATTGGACAGGAACTAACACTGAAGCTTTCTTT. This gives the protein CASSQDWTGTNTEAFF.

The V and J genes are TRBV5-6 and TRBJ2-7; TRBD1 is a possible D gene (6 bases). V lost 6 bases, J lost 6 bases, and 10 bases lay in between. The CDR3 consists of 11 residues. Germline-derived CDR1 and CDR2 are SGHDT and YYEEEE. The CDR3 loop reads CASNAGVEQYF. CDR3 nucleotide sequence: TGTGCCAGCAACGCAGGGGTCGAGCAGTACTTC.

The rearrangement joins TRBV4-1 to TRBJ1-1; no definite D call. Germline assignment: CDR1 MGHRA and CDR2 YSYEKL. CDR3 length: 14 residues. The germline V and J ends were trimmed by 4 bases and 1 base, with 10 bases remaining between them. CDR3 amino acids: CASSLQPQNTEAFF. The CDR3 nucleotides are TGCGCCAGCAGCCTTCAACCCCAGAACACTGAAGCTTTCTTT.

The chain couples TRBV2 to TRBJ2-1, with a weak D call TRBD2 (7 bases). CDR3 length equals 13 residues. Per germline, CDR1 SNHLY and CDR2 FYNNEI. Trimming shortened V by 4 bases and J by 8 bases, and 12 bases separated the two germline ends. CDR3 protein: CASSAWEGDEQFF. DNA for the CDR3: TGTGCCAGCAGTGCTTGGGAGGGGGATGAGCAGTTCTTC. The variable domain in full, with the rest retrieved from reference TRBV2 and TRBJ2-1, is EPEVTQTPSHQVTQMGQEVILRCVPISNHLYFYWYRQILGQKVEFLVSFYNNEISEKSEIFDDQFSVERPDGSNFTLKIRSTKLEDSAMYFCASSAWEGDEQFFGPGTRLTVL.

Only a few counts were recorded for this clone. The chain recombines TRBV14 with TRBJ2-1; D call uncertain. Germline V lookup: CDR1 SGHDN, CDR2 FVKESK. Trimming took off 1 base at V and 4 bases at J, with 11 bases between the two ends. This CDR3 contains 15 residues. The CDR3 DNA reads as TGTGCCAGCAGCCAAGCAGACTCCATTTACAATGAGCAGTTCTTC. Its protein product is CASSQADSIYNEQFF. The complete variable domain, with remaining parts taken from reference TRBV14 and TRBJ2-1, reads EAGVTQFPSHSVIEKGQTVTLRCDPISGHDNLYWYRRVMGKEIKFLLHFVKESKQDESGMPNNRFLAERTGGTYSTLKVQPAELEDSGVYFCASSQADSIYNEQFFGPGTRLTVL.

J is TRBJ2-7 and V is TRBV4-1; the match to TRBD1 covers 7 bases. The V segment lost 1 base and the J segment 4 bases; nucleotides outside the gene matches: 7. The germline CDR1 and CDR2 sequences are MGHRA and YSYEKL. The CDR3 extends over 15 amino acids. CDR3 amino acids: CASSQGQGQNYEQYF. The CDR3 coding sequence is TGCGCCAGCAGCCAAGGACAGGGACAGAATTACGAGCAGTACTTC.

The genes are TRBV28 and TRBJ2-3; D gene ambiguous. CDR1 is MDHEN and CDR2 is SYDVKM in the germline V gene. Trimming pared 6 bases from V and 0 bases from J, leaving 13 bases between. The CDR3 covers 15 residues. The CDR3 DNA reads as TGTGCCAGCAGGCCGAGGTGGTCTAGCACAGATACGCAGTATTTT. Protein sequence: CASRPRWSSTDTQYF. Full variable domain (outside the CDR3, taken from reference TRBV28 and TRBJ2-3): DVKVTQSSRYLVKRTGEKVFLECVQDMDHENMFWYRQDPGLGLRLIYFSYDVKMKEKGDIPEGYSVSREKKERFSLILESASTNQTSMYLCASRPRWSSTDTQYFGPGTRLTVL.

The CDR3 nucleotides read TGTGCCAGCAGCGGAACGGGACTAGGAGATGAGCAGTTCTTC. Protein sequence: CASSGTGLGDEQFF. The chain carries TRBV9 and TRBJ2-1; 8 bases align to TRBD2. This CDR3 has 14 amino acids. The ends lost 3 bases at V and 8 bases at J; junction bases unmatched: 7. From germline, CDR1 is SGDLS and CDR2 YYNGEE.